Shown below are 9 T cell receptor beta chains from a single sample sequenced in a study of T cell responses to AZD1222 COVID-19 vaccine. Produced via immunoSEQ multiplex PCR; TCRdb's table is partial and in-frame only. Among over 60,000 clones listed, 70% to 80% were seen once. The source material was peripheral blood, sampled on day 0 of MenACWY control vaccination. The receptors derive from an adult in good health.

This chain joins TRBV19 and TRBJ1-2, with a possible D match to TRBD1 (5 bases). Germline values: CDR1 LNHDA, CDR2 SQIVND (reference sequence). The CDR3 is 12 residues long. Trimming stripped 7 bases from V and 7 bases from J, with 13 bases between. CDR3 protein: CASKQGGSGYTF. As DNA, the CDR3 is TGTGCCAGTAAGCAGGGAGGCAGTGGCTACACCTTC.

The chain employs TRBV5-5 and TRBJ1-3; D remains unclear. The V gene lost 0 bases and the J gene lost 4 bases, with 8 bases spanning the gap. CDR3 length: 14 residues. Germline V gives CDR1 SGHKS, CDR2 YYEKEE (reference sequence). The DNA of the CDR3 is TGTGCCAGCAGCTTGGATGGATCGGGAAACACCATATATTTT. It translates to CASSLDGSGNTIYF.

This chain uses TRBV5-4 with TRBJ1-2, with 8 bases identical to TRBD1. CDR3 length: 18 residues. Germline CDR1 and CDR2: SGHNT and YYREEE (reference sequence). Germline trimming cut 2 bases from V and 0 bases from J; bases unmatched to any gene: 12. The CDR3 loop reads CASSFRQGRQTPNYGYTF. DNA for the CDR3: TGTGCCAGCAGCTTCAGACAGGGGAGGCAAACCCCTAACTATGGCTACACCTTC.

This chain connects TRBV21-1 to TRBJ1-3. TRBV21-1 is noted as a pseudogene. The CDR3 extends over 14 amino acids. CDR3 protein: CASSGSSNGNTIYF. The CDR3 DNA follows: TGTGCCAGCAGCGGGTCTTCCAATGGAAACACCATATATTTT.

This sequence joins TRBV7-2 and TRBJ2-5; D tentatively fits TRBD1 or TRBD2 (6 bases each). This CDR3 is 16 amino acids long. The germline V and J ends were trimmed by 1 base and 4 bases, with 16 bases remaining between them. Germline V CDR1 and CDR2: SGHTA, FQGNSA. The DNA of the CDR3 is TGTGCCAGCAGCTTAGGAGGTACGGGGGCCGGAGAGACCCAGTACTTC. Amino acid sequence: CASSLGGTGAGETQYF.

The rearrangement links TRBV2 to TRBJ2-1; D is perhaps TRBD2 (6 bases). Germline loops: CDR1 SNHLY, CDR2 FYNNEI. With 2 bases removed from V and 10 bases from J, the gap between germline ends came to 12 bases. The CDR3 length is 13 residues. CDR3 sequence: CASSEHGGTEQFF. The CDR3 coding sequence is TGTGCCAGCAGTGAACATGGCGGGACGGAGCAGTTCTTC.

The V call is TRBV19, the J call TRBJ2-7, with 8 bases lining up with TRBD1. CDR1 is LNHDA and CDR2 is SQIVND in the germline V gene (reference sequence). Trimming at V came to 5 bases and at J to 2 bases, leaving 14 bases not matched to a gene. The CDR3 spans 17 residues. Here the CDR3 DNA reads TGTGCCAGTAGTTCCCCCCCGACCGGGACAGGTACCTACGAGCAGTACTTC. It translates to CASSSPPTGTGTYEQYF.

CDR3 protein: CATTRRHEANEKLFF. The CDR3 DNA sequence: TGTGCAACCACACGACGGCATGAGGCTAATGAAAAACTGTTTTTT. V is TRBV19 and J is TRBJ1-4; unclear D gene. The germline V gene encodes CDR1 LNHDA and CDR2 SQIVND (reference sequence). This CDR3 is built from 15 residues.

The CDR3 DNA is TGTGCCTGGAGTGATGGGGGGGATCAGCCCCAGCATTTT. Translation gives CAWSDGGDQPQHF. The rearrangement links TRBV30 to TRBJ1-5; TRBD1 might be the D (5 bases). The CDR3 runs to 13 residues. The ends were cut back, 1 base at V and 5 bases at J, with 9 bases in the middle. Germline CDR1 is GTSNPN and CDR2 is SVGIG (reference sequence).